This TCR beta chain is drawn from a study of breast tumors, draining lymph nodes, adjacent tissues. The study, taken as a whole, reports: The lymph node origin of tumor T cells was framed as consistent with a hypothesis, not demonstrated. Tumor repertoires ranked between lymph nodes and nontumor tissue in diversity, with V and J gene preferences. The data were judged consistent with most tumor T cells coming from lymph node and expanding in tumor. Luminal-like breast cancer showed significantly higher tumor–nontumor repertoire similarity than basal-like.

Worth noting for this clonotype: What it recognizes is unknown.

Germline-derived CDR1 and CDR2 are DFQATT and SNEGSKA (reference sequence). Trimming shortened V by 0 bases and J by 4 bases, and 6 bases separated the two germline ends. The CDR3 has 12 residues. TCRdb analysed the multiplex PCR reads with MiXCR anew, one entry per CDR3 protein. The profile shows about 15,000 distinct CDR3 sequences, approximately 55% of them singletons. This TCR was recovered from a female donor with breast cancer. Some clones in this sample may be carry-over from other donors' samples. V is TRBV20-1 and J is TRBJ1-2; D not certain. The sequenced material came from tumor-adjacent breast tissue. The CDR3 sequence: CSARDSSYGYTF. For the CDR3, the DNA is TGCAGTGCTAGAGACTCGAGCTATGGCTACACCTTC.